What follows are 9 T cell receptor beta chains derived from one specimen sequenced in a study of blood T cell repertoires in COVID-19. The method was immunoSEQ multiplex PCR; TCRdb's version includes in-frame clones alone and lacks a portion of them. This table has around 260,000 clones, 89% appearing once. Input material: peripheral blood. The receptor set was obtained from a middle-aged woman who had recovered from COVID-19.

This chain uses TRBV15 with TRBJ1-4; D remains ambiguous. V lost 0 bases to trimming and J lost 0 bases, with 8 bases between them. The germline V gene encodes CDR1 LNHNV and CDR2 YYDKDF (reference sequence). This CDR3 comprises 16 residues. CDR3 sequence (DNA): TGTGCCACCAGCAGAGATCTGGCACCAACTAATGAAAAACTGTTTTTT. Translated, it gives CATSRDLAPTNEKLFF.

The chain joins TRBV19 to TRBJ2-1; D remains ambiguous. Trimming removed 7 bases at V and 0 bases at J, with 13 bases between. CDR1 and CDR2 from the germline V gene are LNHDA and SQIVND (reference sequence). The CDR3 has 15 residues. CDR3 in DNA: TGTGCCAGTACGTTTGGCGGCGGCTCCTACAATGAGCAGTTCTTC. As protein: CASTFGGGSYNEQFF. Combining the CDR3 with reference TRBV19 and TRBJ2-1 gives the whole variable domain DGGITQSPKYLFRKEGQNVTLSCEQNLNHDAMYWYRQDPGQGLRLIYYSQIVNDFQKGDIAEGYSVSREKKESFPLTVTSAQKNPTAFYLCASTFGGGSYNEQFFGPGTRLTVL.

This chain joins TRBV15 and TRBJ2-2; 8 nucleotides align to TRBD1. Germline values: CDR1 LNHNV, CDR2 YYDKDF (reference sequence). The CDR3 totals 14 residues. The junction had 4 bases not matched to a gene; V was cut back by 3 bases and J by 7 bases. Written as DNA, the CDR3 is TGTGCCACCAGCAGGGACAGGGTGGTCGGGGAGCTGTTTTTT. Its translation: CATSRDRVVGELFF.

The rearrangement links TRBV29-1 to TRBJ2-5; no definite D call. The CDR3 has 13 residues. Per the germline V gene, CDR1 is SQVTM and CDR2 is ANQGSEA. Trimming took off 3 bases at V and 1 base at J, with 9 bases between the two ends. The DNA for the CDR3 is TGCAGCGTTGATGCTGACATCCAAGAGACCCAGTACTTC. Translated: CSVDADIQETQYF.

The chain has TRBV7-6 and TRBJ2-1, with D perhaps TRBD2 (5 bases). Germline V gene data show CDR1 as SGHVS and CDR2 as FNYEAQ. The CDR3 spans 15 residues. The ends were cut back, 0 bases at V and 2 bases at J, with 8 bases in the middle. The CDR3: CASSLAAETYNEQFF. The CDR3 coding sequence is TGTGCCAGCAGCTTAGCAGCGGAGACCTACAATGAGCAGTTCTTC.

Written as DNA, the CDR3 is TGTGCCAGCAGTTCCCAGATATACTCTGGGGCCAACGTCCTGACTTTC. Translating gives CASSSQIYSGANVLTF. The chain couples TRBV28 to TRBJ2-6; D unresolved. The CDR3 totals 16 residues. Germline CDR1 and CDR2: MDHEN and SYDVKM. V was clipped by 4 bases and J by 0 bases, with 10 bases between them. The full variable domain, completed using reference TRBV28 and TRBJ2-6, is DVKVTQSSRYLVKRTGEKVFLECVQDMDHENMFWYRQDPGLGLRLIYFSYDVKMKEKGDIPEGYSVSREKKERFSLILESASTNQTSMYLCASSSQIYSGANVLTFGAGSRLTVL.

The V and J genes are TRBV5-1 and TRBJ2-7; TRBD2 agrees at 7 bases. The CDR3 is 14 residues long. The germline V gene has CDR1 SGHRS and CDR2 YFSETQ. The V gene end was trimmed by 4 bases and the J gene end by 6 bases; junction bases not matched to a gene: 10. In nucleotides, the CDR3 is TGCGCCAGCAGCCTGGCTGGACTAGATGGCGAGCAGTACTTC. This gives the protein CASSLAGLDGEQYF.

The chain combines TRBV11-1 with TRBJ2-3, with D possibly matching TRBD2 (6 bases). V was trimmed by 1 base and J by 4 bases, leaving 9 bases between them. CDR1 is SGHAT and CDR2 is FQDESV in the germline V gene (reference sequence). The CDR3 contains 14 residues. CDR3: CASSLGLDPDTQYF. The CDR3 nucleotides are TGTGCCAGCAGCTTAGGACTAGATCCAGATACGCAGTATTTT.

The chain couples TRBV2 to TRBJ2-1, with no clear D. V was shortened by 2 bases and J by 16 bases, with 9 bases between the two germline ends. Looked up from germline, CDR1 is SNHLY and CDR2 is FYNNEI. This CDR3 has 10 amino acids. As DNA, the CDR3 is TGTGCCAGCAGTGAATCGAGTATATTCTTC. This codes for CASSESSIFF.